This entry concerns a single T cell receptor beta chain. This record belongs to a study of control samples from healthy donors and cancer patients. The protocol was immunoSEQ multiplex PCR, while the TCRdb copy is restricted to in-frame clones and leaves out a portion. This table has 110,000 or so clones, 89% appearing once. The CDR3 length is 14 residues. V was shortened by 6 bases and J by 4 bases, with 12 bases between the two germline ends. Germline V gives CDR1 MNHEY, CDR2 SVGAGI. Source material: blood. The source of this sequence is a man aged 45-65 years in good health. The chain joins TRBV6-5 to TRBJ2-2; D is unresolved. CDR3 nucleotide sequence: TGTGCCAGCAGCCAGACGGTGACCACCGGGGAGCTGTTTTTT. Protein: CASSQTVTTGELFF.